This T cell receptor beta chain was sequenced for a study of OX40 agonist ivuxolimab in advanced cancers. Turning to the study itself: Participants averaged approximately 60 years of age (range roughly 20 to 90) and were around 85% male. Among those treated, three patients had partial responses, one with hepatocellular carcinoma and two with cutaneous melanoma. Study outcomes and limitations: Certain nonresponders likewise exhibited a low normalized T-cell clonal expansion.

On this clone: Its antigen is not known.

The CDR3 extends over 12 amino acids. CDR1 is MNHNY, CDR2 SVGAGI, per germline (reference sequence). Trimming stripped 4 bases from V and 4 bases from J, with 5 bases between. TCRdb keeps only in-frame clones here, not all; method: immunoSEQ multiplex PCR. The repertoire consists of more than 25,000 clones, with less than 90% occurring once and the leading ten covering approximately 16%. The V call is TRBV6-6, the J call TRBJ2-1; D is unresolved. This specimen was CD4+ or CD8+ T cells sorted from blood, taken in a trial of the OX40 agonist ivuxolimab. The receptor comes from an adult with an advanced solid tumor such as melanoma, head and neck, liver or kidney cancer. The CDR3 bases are TGTGCCAGCAGTTCAAATTACAATGAGCAGTTCTTC. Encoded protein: CASSSNYNEQFF.